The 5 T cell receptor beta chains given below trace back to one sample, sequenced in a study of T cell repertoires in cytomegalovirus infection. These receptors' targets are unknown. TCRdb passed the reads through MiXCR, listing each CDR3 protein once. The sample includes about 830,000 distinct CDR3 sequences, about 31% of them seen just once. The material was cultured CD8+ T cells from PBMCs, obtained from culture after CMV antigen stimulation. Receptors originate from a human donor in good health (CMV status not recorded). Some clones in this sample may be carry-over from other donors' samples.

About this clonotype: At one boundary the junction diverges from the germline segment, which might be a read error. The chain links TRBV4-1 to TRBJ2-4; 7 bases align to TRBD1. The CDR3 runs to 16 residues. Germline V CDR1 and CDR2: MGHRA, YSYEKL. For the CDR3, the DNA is TGCGCCAGCAGCCTGGGGACAGCTATAGCCAAAAACATTCAGCACTTC. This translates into CASSLGTAIAKNIQHF.

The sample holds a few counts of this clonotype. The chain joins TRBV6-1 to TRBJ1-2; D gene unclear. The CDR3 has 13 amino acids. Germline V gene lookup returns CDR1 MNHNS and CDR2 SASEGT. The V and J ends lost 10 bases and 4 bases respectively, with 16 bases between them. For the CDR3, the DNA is TGTGCCACCCTGGGCGGCCTCATCTATGGCTACACCTTC. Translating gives CATLGGLIYGYTF.

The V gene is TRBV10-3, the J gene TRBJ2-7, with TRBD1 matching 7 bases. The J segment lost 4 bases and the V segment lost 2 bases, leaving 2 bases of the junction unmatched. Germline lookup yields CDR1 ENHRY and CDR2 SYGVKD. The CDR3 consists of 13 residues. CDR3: CAISEGDSYEQYV. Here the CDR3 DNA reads TGTGCCATCAGTGAGGGGGACAGTTACGAGCAGTACGTC.

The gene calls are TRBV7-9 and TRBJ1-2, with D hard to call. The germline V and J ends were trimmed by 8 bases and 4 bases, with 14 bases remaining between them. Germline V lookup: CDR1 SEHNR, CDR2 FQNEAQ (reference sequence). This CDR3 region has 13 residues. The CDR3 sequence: CASFGPPRYGYTF. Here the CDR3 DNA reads TGTGCCAGCTTCGGACCGCCCCGCTATGGCTACACCTTC.

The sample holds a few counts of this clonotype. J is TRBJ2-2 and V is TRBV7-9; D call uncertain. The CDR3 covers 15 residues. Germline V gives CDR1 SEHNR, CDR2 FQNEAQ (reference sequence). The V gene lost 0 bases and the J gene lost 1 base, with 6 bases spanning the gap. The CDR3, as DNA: TGTGCCAGCAGCTTAGCTACTCAGAACACCGGGGAGCTGTTTTTT. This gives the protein CASSLATQNTGELFF.